This T cell receptor beta chain was captured in a study of OX40 agonist ivuxolimab in advanced cancers. Study summary: Of mixed ages from about 20 to 80 and averaging around 60 years, the group was more than 65% male. General study results and limits: Expanded peripheral T cell antigen specificity was not determined.

On this clone itself: Its cognate antigen is unknown.

Assay: immunoSEQ multiplex PCR; the TCRdb copy retains only in-frame clones and omits some. This table holds about 69,000 clones, around 90% found once. This specimen was CD4+ or CD8+ T cells sorted from blood, taken in a trial of the OX40 agonist ivuxolimab. The origin of this receptor is an adult with an advanced solid tumor such as melanoma, head and neck, liver or kidney cancer.

The CDR3 loop is CASTLGPTDTQYF. The CDR3 DNA reads as TGTGCCAGCACCCTAGGACCCACAGATACGCAGTATTTT. V gene TRBV9 combines with J gene TRBJ2-3, with no clear D. V was shortened by 6 bases and J by 2 bases, with 10 bases between the two germline ends. Per the germline V gene, CDR1 is SGDLS and CDR2 is YYNGEE. The CDR3 loop spans 13 amino acids.